A single T cell receptor (beta chain) is shown here with its context. Time point defined: peripheral blood 6 weeks after treatment start. The data stem from a study of PD-L1 blockade in urothelial cancer. Whole-study context: Individuals in the cohort had been given 0 to 3 earlier chemotherapy regimens.

Sequencing was performed with immunoSEQ multiplex PCR; in TCRdb, only in-frame clones are kept and a portion is missing. The sample contains roughly 25,000 clones, roughly 84% of which appear only once. This CDR3 spans 17 amino acids. Germline V CDR1 and CDR2: LGHNA, YNFKEQ. Trimming cost V 4 bases and J 7 bases; bases outside gene matches: 17. The clonotype comes from a man between 65 and 85 years old with urothelial cancer. The starting material was PBMCs, obtained around atezolizumab (anti-PD-L1) treatment. The chain combines TRBV4-2 with TRBJ2-3; 7 bases are a match to TRBD1. The CDR3 spells CASSPLPDRESGNTQYF. In nucleotides, the CDR3 is TGTGCCAGCAGCCCCCTCCCAGACAGGGAGTCTGGGAATACGCAGTATTTT.